The 30 T cell receptor beta chains presented below share a single source sample, sequenced in a study of neurological immune-mediated disorders. MiXCR, run by TCRdb on the 5' RACE reads, gives a single entry per CDR3 protein. The sample includes fewer than 45,000 distinct CDR3 sequences, 6% to 8.5% of them seen just once. Sequencing was carried out using PBMCs. The receptor source for this set is a woman between 40 and 55 years old in good health.

This clonotype was observed many times. The chain carries TRBV7-2 and TRBJ2-2, with D maybe TRBD1 (5 bases). Trimming stripped 0 bases from V and 5 bases from J, with 13 bases between. Germline values: CDR1 SGHTA, CDR2 FQGNSA. The CDR3 is 16 residues long. CDR3 sequence reads: CASSLARAKGTGELFF. CDR3 nucleotides: TGTGCCAGCAGCTTAGCCAGGGCCAAAGGGACCGGGGAGCTGTTTTTT.

The table lists this clonotype with a count of one. One junction end does not reproduce the germline sequence, and a read error may be involved. The chain links TRBV7-2 to TRBJ2-1; TRBD1 agrees at 7 bases. Per germline, CDR1 SGHTA and CDR2 FQGNSA. The CDR3 length is 14 residues. CDR3 DNA: TGTGCCAGCAGCCGGACAGGCTCCTATAATGAGCAGTTCTTC. Translated: CASSRTGSYNEQFF.

This clonotype was observed many times. V and J are TRBV27 and TRBJ1-5; the D is unclear. The CDR3 runs 14 residues. CDR1 MNHEY and CDR2 SMNVEV come from the germline V gene (reference sequence). V gave up 0 bases and J gave up 4 bases, with 7 bases separating them. This CDR3 is CASSLSAPNQPQHF. The CDR3 DNA sequence: TGTGCCAGCAGTTTATCGGCCCCTAATCAGCCCCAGCATTTT.

This clonotype was seen many times. The chain recombines TRBV29-1 with TRBJ1-3, with D unresolved. The CDR3 is made up of 14 amino acids. Germline CDR1 reads SQVTM; CDR2 reads ANQGSEA. Between the trimmed V and J ends, which lost 7 bases and 5 bases, there was a span of 18 bases. In nucleotides, the CDR3 is TGCAGCGCTGGTTTTCCAGAAAGGAGAAACACCATATATTTT. This codes for CSAGFPERRNTIYF.

In this sample, this clonotype turned up many times. The chain couples TRBV5-6 to TRBJ1-1; D gene uncertain. Trimming removed 3 bases at V and 4 bases at J, with 7 bases between. The germline CDR1 and CDR2 sequences are SGHDT and YYEEEE. This CDR3 spans 12 amino acids. CDR3 nucleotides: TGTGCCAGCAGCTCCAAAATCACTGAAGCTTTCTTT. Its protein is CASSSKITEAFF.

V gene TRBV11-3 combines with J gene TRBJ2-1; 7 nucleotides match TRBD2. CDR1 SGHNT and CDR2 YENEEA come from the germline V gene. Trimming cost V 5 bases and J 5 bases; bases outside gene matches: 6. The CDR3 is made up of 14 amino acids. The chain's CDR3 is CASSLEGLDNEQFF. The CDR3 coding sequence is TGTGCCAGCAGCCTGGAAGGACTAGACAATGAGCAGTTCTTC.

The sample holds many counts of this clonotype. This rearrangement joins TRBV10-2 to TRBJ1-2; D ambiguous. Germline CDR1 WSHSY, CDR2 SAAADI. The CDR3 runs 12 residues. The germline V and J ends were trimmed by 6 bases and 4 bases, with 9 bases remaining between them. The CDR3 coding sequence is TGCGCCAGCAGAGACCCCCCCTATGGCTACACCTTC. It specifies CASRDPPYGYTF.

This clonotype was counted ten times or more. The chain couples TRBV25-1 to TRBJ2-7, with a weak D call TRBD2 (5 bases). The CDR3 runs to 17 residues. Per germline, CDR1 MGHDK and CDR2 SYGVNS. The V end lost 3 bases, the J end lost 2 bases, and 20 bases lay between the germline ends. The CDR3 spells CASSDPYGVAPTYEQYF. The CDR3 nucleotides are TGTGCCAGCAGTGACCCGTATGGAGTAGCGCCGACCTACGAGCAGTACTTC.

This clonotype appeared many times. This chain links TRBV28 with TRBJ2-2, with a possible D match to TRBD2 (6 bases). Germline-derived CDR1 and CDR2 are MDHEN and SYDVKM. V was cut by 3 bases and J by 2 bases, with 10 bases left in between. The CDR3 spans 15 residues. The CDR3 coding sequence is TGTGCCAGCAGTTTGTCTAGCGCCAACACCGGGGAGCTGTTTTTT. Its translation: CASSLSSANTGELFF.

This clonotype has ten or more counts. Its ends do not fully match the called genes, so a read error is possible. The V call is TRBV7-9, the J call TRBJ1-2; no firm D call. CDR3 size: 16 residues. Germline CDR1 and CDR2: SEHNR and FQNEAQ (reference sequence). CDR3 nucleotide sequence: TGTGTCAGCAGCTTAGATAGTCCGGGCGGGCACTATGGCTACACCTTC. Protein sequence: CVSSLDSPGGHYGYTF.

At least ten counts were recorded for this clonotype. This chain links TRBV12-3 or TRBV12-4 with TRBJ1-4; the D gene is possibly TRBD1 (6 bases). Trimming pared 7 bases from V and 7 bases from J, leaving 10 bases between. The CDR3 consists of 12 residues. The chain's CDR3 is CASNRVGEKLFF. CDR3 nucleotides: TGTGCCAGCAACAGGGTGGGTGAAAAACTGTTTTTT.

Ten or more counts support this clonotype. The chain couples TRBV7-9 to TRBJ1-4; TRBD1 matches 8 bases. Per the germline V gene, CDR1 is SEHNR and CDR2 is FQNEAQ (reference sequence). The CDR3 runs to 15 residues. The V and J ends lost 6 bases and 4 bases, in that order; junction bases with no gene match: 7. Here the CDR3 DNA reads TGTGCCAGCAGAAGTGGACAGGGCGATAATGAAAAACTGTTTTTT. Amino acid sequence: CASRSGQGDNEKLFF.

Ten or more counts support this clonotype. The chain has TRBV12-3 or TRBV12-4 and TRBJ2-7, with 7 bases matching TRBD2. J was trimmed by 2 bases and V by 0 bases; bases with no gene match: 4. The CDR3 contains 15 residues. Here the CDR3 DNA reads TGTGCCAGCAGTTTAGCACTAGCGCGTACCTACGAGCAGTACTTC. Its translation: CASSLALARTYEQYF.

In this sample, this clonotype turned up many times. The chain is built from TRBV20-1 and TRBJ2-1, with 8 bases that match TRBD2. This CDR3 region has 14 residues. V was pared by 6 bases and J by 1 base, with 5 bases of the junction left unmatched. Germline values: CDR1 DFQATT, CDR2 SNEGSKA (reference sequence). The CDR3 region has the DNA TGCAGTGCACTAACTAGCGGTTCCTACAATGAGCAGTTCTTC. Amino acids: CSALTSGSYNEQFF.

This clonotype was seen at least ten times. The gene calls are TRBV7-9 and TRBJ2-5; 7 positions agree with TRBD2. The junction had 5 bases not matched to a gene; V was cut back by 6 bases and J by 4 bases. Per germline, CDR1 SEHNR and CDR2 FQNEAQ (reference sequence). CDR3 length: 13 amino acids. CDR3 loop: CASSSTGGETQYF. As DNA, the CDR3 is TGTGCCAGCAGTTCGACGGGAGGAGAGACCCAGTACTTC.

This clonotype was seen at least ten times. The chain combines TRBV20-1 with TRBJ2-3, with 8 positions matching TRBD2. After removal of 3 bases from V and 8 bases from J, the junction contained 7 bases not matched to a gene. The CDR3 runs to 13 residues. Per the germline V gene, CDR1 is DFQATT and CDR2 is SNEGSKA (reference sequence). CDR3 region: CSASSGELATQYF. The CDR3 nucleotides are TGCAGTGCTAGTAGCGGGGAGCTCGCTACGCAGTATTTT.

The genes are TRBV5-1 and TRBJ2-7; perhaps TRBD1 as D (5 bases). V was shortened by 3 bases and J by 1 base, with 20 bases between the two germline ends. CDR1 is SGHRS, CDR2 YFSETQ, per germline. The CDR3 spans 17 residues. The CDR3 region is CASSSDKTGESSYEQYF. CDR3 nucleotides: TGCGCCAGCAGCTCCGACAAAACAGGTGAATCATCCTACGAGCAGTACTTC.

Worth noting for this clonotype: The junction shows a germline mismatch at one end, possibly a read error. This chain connects TRBV12-3 or TRBV12-4 to TRBJ1-1; D is ambiguous. This CDR3 has 13 residues. CDR3 sequence: CAGSLAGNTEDFF. CDR3 DNA: TGTGCCGGCAGTTTAGCGGGGAACACTGAAGATTTCTTT.

This clonotype was recorded many times. The CDR3 DNA is TGTGCCAGTACTCGCGGGGGGCAAGGCAAAAACATTCAGTACTTC. Its translation is CASTRGGQGKNIQYF. This sequence joins TRBV19 and TRBJ2-4; 8 positions agree with TRBD2. V was pared by 7 bases and J by 3 bases, with 8 bases of the junction left unmatched. Germline values: CDR1 LNHDA, CDR2 SQIVND (reference sequence). CDR3 length equals 15 residues.

This clonotype was seen ten or more times. The chain employs TRBV9 and TRBJ2-2, with D perhaps matching TRBD1 or TRBD2 (6 bases each). CDR1 and CDR2 from the germline V gene are SGDLS and YYNGEE. With 6 bases removed from V and 3 bases from J, the gap between germline ends came to 12 bases. CDR3 size: 14 residues. CDR3: CASTPRGDTGELFF. CDR3 bases: TGTGCCAGCACCCCGAGGGGGGACACCGGGGAGCTGTTTTTT.

This clonotype appeared many times. The CDR3 bases are TGTGCCAGCAGCCAAGAACCTAGCGGTTCCACCTACGAGCAGTACTTC. This sequence encodes CASSQEPSGSTYEQYF. The chain couples TRBV3-1 to TRBJ2-7; TRBD2 agrees at 7 bases. Trimming removed 0 bases from V and 2 bases from J; junction bases left unmatched: 7. CDR3 length equals 16 residues. The germline gives CDR1 LGHDT, CDR2 YNNKEL (reference sequence).

This clonotype has ten or more counts. The chain is built from TRBV10-3 and TRBJ1-1; TRBD1 matches at 7 bases. The junction had 6 bases not matched to a gene; V was cut back by 1 base and J by 7 bases. The CDR3 covers 14 residues. The germline V gene encodes CDR1 ENHRY and CDR2 SYGVKD. CDR3 sequence reads: CAISELGTVNEAFF. CDR3 in DNA: TGTGCCATCAGTGAGTTGGGGACAGTCAATGAAGCTTTCTTT.

The sample holds many counts of this clonotype. This rearrangement joins TRBV20-1 to TRBJ2-3, with 7 bases lining up with TRBD2. This CDR3 has 15 amino acids. Trimming at V came to 6 bases and at J to 3 bases, leaving 12 bases not matched to a gene. Germline assignment: CDR1 DFQATT and CDR2 SNEGSKA (reference sequence). The CDR3 spells CSARSQRGRTDTQYF. The CDR3 DNA sequence: TGCAGTGCCCGAAGCCAGCGGGGACGAACAGATACGCAGTATTTT.

This clonotype was picked up many times. The chain uses TRBV20-1 and TRBJ2-4; 8 bases are shared with TRBD1. V gave up 3 bases and J gave up 8 bases; unmatched junction bases: 9. Germline CDR1 reads DFQATT; CDR2 reads SNEGSKA (reference sequence). The CDR3 has 14 amino acids. In DNA form, the CDR3 reads TGCAGTGCTAGGGCAGGGGGCGCCTGGGACATTCAGTACTTC. It yields the protein CSARAGGAWDIQYF.

This clonotype was picked up many times. V and J are TRBV7-2 and TRBJ2-7; 8 nucleotides match TRBD2. The germline V gene has CDR1 SGHTA and CDR2 FQGNSA. CDR3 length equals 16 residues. The J segment lost 1 base and the V segment lost 5 bases, leaving 10 bases of the junction unmatched. DNA for the CDR3: TGTGCCAGCAGCCCAACTGCCGGGACTAGGTCCTACGAGCAGTACTTC. Amino acid sequence: CASSPTAGTRSYEQYF.

The rearrangement uses TRBV5-5 and TRBJ1-2, with 7 bases lining up with TRBD1. After removal of 4 bases from V and 4 bases from J, the junction contained 4 bases not matched to a gene. Germline CDR1 SGHKS, CDR2 YYEKEE (reference sequence). This CDR3 contains 13 residues. CDR3 sequence reads: CASSGDSGYGYTF. As DNA, the CDR3 is TGTGCCAGCAGCGGGGACAGCGGCTATGGCTACACCTTC.

The sample holds many counts of this clonotype. Germline is not matched at one junction end, which may reflect a read error. The chain carries TRBV6-1 and TRBJ2-1; TRBD2 aligns across 7 bases. Germline-derived CDR1 and CDR2 are MNHNS and SASEGT. The CDR3 is made up of 19 amino acids. The CDR3 sequence: CASSEGKTSRTFVYNERFF. DNA of the CDR3: TGTGCCAGCAGTGAAGGCAAGACTAGCCGGACATTTGTATACAATGAGCGGTTCTTC.

This clonotype was counted many times. This rearrangement joins TRBV7-6 to TRBJ2-3, with D maybe TRBD2 (5 bases). Germline values: CDR1 SGHVS, CDR2 FNYEAQ. There are 18 residues in the CDR3. V gave up 1 base and J gave up 3 bases, with 20 bases separating them. The CDR3 region is CASSLDSGPLTITDTQYF. For the CDR3, the DNA is TGTGCCAGCAGCTTAGATTCTGGGCCCCTGACTATAACAGATACGCAGTATTTT.

In the case of this clonotype: This may arise from a read error, as a much more abundant clone is one base away. The chain joins TRBV5-1 to TRBJ2-2, with D unclear. CDR3 length equals 12 residues. The germline CDR1 and CDR2 sequences are SGHRS and YFSETQ. V lost 4 bases to trimming and J lost 3 bases, with 4 bases between them. The CDR3 DNA reads as TGCGCCAGCAGCAAAGACACCGGGGAGCTGTTTTTT. Translation: CASSKDTGELFF. Combining the CDR3 with reference TRBV5-1 and TRBJ2-2 gives the whole variable domain KAGVTQTPRYLIKTRGQQVTLSCSPISGHRSVSWYQQTPGQGLQFLFEYFSETQRNKGNFPGRFSGRQFSNSRSEMNVSTLELGDSALYLCASSKDTGELFFGEGSRLTVL.

Many counts were recorded for this clonotype. The chain carries TRBV2 and TRBJ2-3, with 8 bases matching TRBD1. The CDR3 totals 14 residues. V lost 3 bases to trimming and J lost 6 bases; unmatched junction nucleotides: 5. Germline CDR1 and CDR2: SNHLY and FYNNEI. The DNA for the CDR3 is TGTGCCAGCAGTGACCGGACAGGGTGGGATACGCAGTATTTT. It is translated as CASSDRTGWDTQYF.